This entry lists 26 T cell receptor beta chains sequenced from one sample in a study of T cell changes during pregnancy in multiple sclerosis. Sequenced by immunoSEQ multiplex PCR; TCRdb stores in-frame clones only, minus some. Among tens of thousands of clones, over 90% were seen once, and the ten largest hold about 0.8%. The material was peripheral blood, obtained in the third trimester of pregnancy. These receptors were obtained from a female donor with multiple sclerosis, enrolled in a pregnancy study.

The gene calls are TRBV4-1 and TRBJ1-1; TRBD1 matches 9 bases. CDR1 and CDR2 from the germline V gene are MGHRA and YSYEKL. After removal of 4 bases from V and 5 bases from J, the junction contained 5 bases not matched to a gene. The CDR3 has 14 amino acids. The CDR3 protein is CASSLGQGQTEAFF. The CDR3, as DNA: TGCGCCAGCAGCCTGGGACAGGGACAGACTGAAGCTTTCTTT.

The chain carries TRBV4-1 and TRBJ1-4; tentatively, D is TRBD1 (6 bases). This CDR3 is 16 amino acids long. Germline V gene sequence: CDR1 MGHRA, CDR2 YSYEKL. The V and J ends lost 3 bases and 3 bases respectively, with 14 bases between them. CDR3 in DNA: TGCGCCAGCAGCCAGTTGACCAGGGGTGCTAATGAAAAACTGTTTTTT. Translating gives CASSQLTRGANEKLFF.

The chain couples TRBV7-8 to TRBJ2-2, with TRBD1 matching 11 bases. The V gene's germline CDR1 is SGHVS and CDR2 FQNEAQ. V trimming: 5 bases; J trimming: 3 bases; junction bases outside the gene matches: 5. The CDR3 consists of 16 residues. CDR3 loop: CASSDGDRGDTGELFF. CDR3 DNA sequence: TGTGCCAGCAGCGACGGGGACAGGGGGGACACCGGGGAGCTGTTTTTT.

The CDR3 loop reads CASSQRGGGAGNTIYF. In DNA, the CDR3 is TGCGCCAGCAGCCAAAGAGGAGGGGGCGCTGGAAACACCATATATTTT. The J gene is TRBJ1-3, the V gene TRBV4-1; TRBD1 aligns across 7 bases. Germline values: CDR1 MGHRA, CDR2 YSYEKL. The CDR3 is made up of 16 amino acids. Trimming removed 2 bases from V and 2 bases from J; junction bases left unmatched: 6.

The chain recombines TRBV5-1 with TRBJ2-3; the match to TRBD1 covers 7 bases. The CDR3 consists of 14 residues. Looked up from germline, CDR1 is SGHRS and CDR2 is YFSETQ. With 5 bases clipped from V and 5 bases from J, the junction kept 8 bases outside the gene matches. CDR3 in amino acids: CASRRDSGGDTQYF. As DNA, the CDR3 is TGCGCCAGCAGACGGGACAGTGGTGGAGATACGCAGTATTTT.

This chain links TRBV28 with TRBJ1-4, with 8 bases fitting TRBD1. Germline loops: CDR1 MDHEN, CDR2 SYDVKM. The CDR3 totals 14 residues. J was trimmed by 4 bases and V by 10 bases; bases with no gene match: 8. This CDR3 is CATRLQGGNEKLFF. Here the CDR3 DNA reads TGTGCCACCCGACTACAGGGGGGTAATGAAAAACTGTTTTTT.

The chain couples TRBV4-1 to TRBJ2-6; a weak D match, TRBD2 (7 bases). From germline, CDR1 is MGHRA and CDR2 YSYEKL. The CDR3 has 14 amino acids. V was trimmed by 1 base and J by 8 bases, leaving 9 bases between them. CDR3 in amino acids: CASSQVGGPNVLTF. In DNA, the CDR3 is TGCGCCAGCAGCCAAGTGGGGGGGCCCAACGTCCTGACTTTC.

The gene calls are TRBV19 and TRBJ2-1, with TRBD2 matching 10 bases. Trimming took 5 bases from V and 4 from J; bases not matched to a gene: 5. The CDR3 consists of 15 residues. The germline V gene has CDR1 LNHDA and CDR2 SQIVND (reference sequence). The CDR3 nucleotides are TGTGCCAGTAGTTGGGGGACTAGCGATTACAATGAGCAGTTCTTC. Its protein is CASSWGTSDYNEQFF.

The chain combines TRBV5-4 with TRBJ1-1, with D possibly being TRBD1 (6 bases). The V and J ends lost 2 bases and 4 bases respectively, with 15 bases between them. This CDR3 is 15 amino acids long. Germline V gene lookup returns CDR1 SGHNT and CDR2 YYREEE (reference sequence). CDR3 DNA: TGTGCCAGCAGCTTAGTCTCAGGGGCGATCACTGAAGCTTTCTTT. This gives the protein CASSLVSGAITEAFF.

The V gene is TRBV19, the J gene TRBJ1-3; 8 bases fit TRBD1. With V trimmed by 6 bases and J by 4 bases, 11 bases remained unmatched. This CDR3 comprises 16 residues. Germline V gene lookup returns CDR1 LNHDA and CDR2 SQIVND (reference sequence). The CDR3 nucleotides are TGTGCCAGTAGGGCAACCGGGACAGGTTTCGGAAACACCATATATTTT. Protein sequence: CASRATGTGFGNTIYF.

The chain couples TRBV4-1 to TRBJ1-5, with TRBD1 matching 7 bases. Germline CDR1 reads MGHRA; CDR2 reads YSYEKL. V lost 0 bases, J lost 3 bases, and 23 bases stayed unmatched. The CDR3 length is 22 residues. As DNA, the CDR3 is TGCGCCAGCAGCCAAGATCCCGCGACAGGGATAGCCTTGGGAGAAGTCAATCAGCCCCAGCATTTT. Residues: CASSQDPATGIALGEVNQPQHF.

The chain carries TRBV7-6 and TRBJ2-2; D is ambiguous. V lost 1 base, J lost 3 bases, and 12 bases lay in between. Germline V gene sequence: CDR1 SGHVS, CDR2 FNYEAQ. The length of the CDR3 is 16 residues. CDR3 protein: CASSLGAIQYTGELFF. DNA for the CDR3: TGTGCCAGCAGCTTAGGGGCCATTCAGTACACCGGGGAGCTGTTTTTT.

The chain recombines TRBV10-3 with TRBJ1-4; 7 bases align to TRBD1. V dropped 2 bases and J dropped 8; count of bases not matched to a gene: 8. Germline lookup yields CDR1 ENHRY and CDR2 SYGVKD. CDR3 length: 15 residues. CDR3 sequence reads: CAISEPDRSGEKLFF. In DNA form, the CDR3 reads TGTGCCATCAGTGAGCCGGACAGGTCCGGCGAAAAACTGTTTTTT.

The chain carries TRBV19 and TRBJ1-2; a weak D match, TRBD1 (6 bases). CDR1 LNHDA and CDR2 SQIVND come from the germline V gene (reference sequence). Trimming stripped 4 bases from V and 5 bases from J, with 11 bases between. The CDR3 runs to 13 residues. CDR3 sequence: CASSRKGVYGYTF. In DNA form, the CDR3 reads TGTGCCAGTAGTAGGAAGGGGGTGTATGGCTACACCTTC.

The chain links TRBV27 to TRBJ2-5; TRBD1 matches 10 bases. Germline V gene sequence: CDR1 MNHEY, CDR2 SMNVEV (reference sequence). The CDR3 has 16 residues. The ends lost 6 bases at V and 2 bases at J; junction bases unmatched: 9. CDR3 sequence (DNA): TGTGCCAGCAGGCCGACAGGGGGCGCGTGGCAAGAGACCCAGTACTTC. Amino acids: CASRPTGGAWQETQYF.

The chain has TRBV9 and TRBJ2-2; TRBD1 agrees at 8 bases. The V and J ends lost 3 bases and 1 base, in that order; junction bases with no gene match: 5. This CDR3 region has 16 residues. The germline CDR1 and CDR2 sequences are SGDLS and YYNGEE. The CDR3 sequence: CASSDQTGVNTGELFF. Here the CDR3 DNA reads TGTGCCAGCAGCGACCAGACAGGGGTGAACACCGGGGAGCTGTTTTTT.

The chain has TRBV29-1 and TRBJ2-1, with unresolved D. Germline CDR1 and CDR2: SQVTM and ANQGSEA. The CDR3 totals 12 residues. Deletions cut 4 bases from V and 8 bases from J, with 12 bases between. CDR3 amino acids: CSVARVLDEQFF. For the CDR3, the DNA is TGCAGCGTTGCCCGGGTCTTGGATGAGCAGTTCTTC.

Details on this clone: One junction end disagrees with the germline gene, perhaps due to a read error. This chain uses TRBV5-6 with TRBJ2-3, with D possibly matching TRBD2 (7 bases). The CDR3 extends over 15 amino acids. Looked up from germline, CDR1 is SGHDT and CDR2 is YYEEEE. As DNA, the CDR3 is TGTGCCAGCAGCTTACAGGGTTTGGCGGGACTACAGCCCCATTTT. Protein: CASSLQGLAGLQPHF.

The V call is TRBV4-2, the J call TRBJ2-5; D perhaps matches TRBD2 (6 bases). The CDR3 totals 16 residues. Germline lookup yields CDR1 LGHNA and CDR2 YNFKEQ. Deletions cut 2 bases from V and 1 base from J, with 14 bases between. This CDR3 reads CASSQSGSGIQETQYF. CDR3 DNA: TGTGCCAGCAGCCAATCTGGTAGCGGAATCCAAGAGACCCAGTACTTC.

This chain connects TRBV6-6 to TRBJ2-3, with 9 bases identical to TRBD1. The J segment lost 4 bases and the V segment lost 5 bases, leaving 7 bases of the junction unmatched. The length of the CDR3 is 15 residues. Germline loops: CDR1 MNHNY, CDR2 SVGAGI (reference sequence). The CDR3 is CASSGAGTGSDTQYF. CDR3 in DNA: TGTGCCAGCAGTGGGGCCGGGACAGGGTCAGATACGCAGTATTTT.

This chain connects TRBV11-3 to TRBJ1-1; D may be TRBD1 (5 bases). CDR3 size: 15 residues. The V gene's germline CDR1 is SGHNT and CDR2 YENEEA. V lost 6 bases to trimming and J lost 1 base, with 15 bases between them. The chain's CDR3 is CASRGPTVTNTEAFF. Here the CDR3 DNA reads TGTGCCAGCAGGGGCCCGACAGTCACGAACACTGAAGCTTTCTTT.

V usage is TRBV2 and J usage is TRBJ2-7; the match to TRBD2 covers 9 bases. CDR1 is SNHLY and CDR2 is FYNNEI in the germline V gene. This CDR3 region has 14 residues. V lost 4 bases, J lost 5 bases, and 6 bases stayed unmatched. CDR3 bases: TGTGCCAGCAGTGCGGCTAGCGGGACCGACGAGCAGTACTTC. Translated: CASSAASGTDEQYF.

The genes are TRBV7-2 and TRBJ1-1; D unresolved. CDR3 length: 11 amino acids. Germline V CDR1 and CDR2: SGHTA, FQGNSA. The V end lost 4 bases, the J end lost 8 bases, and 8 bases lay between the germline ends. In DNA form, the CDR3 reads TGTGCCAGCAGCTCACATATGGAAGCTTTCTTT. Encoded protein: CASSSHMEAFF.

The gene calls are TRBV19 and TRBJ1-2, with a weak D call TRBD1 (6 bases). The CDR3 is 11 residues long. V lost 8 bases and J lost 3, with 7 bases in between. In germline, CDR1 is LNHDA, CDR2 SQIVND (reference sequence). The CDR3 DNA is TGTGCCAGTCGACAGGACTATGGCTACACCTTC. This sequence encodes CASRQDYGYTF.

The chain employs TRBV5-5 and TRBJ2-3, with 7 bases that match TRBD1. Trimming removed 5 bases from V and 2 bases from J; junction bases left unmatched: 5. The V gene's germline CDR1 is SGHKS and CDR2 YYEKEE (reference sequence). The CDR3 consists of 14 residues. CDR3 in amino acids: CASSADRATDTQYF. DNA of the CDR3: TGTGCCAGCAGTGCTGACAGGGCCACAGATACGCAGTATTTT.

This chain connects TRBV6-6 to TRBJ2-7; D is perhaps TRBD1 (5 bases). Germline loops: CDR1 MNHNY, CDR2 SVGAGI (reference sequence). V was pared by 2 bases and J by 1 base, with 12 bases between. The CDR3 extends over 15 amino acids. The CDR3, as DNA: TGTGCCAGCAGTTACGGGCAGGGTCGGTCCTACGAGCAGTACTTC. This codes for CASSYGQGRSYEQYF.